The 15 T cell receptor beta chains below all came from one sample that was sequenced in a study of shared clonotypes between healthy human individuals. Sequencing used immunoSEQ multiplex PCR; TCRdb keeps in-frame clones, though not all of them. The sample carries about 680,000 clones, about two thirds recorded once. Input material: memory CD4+ T cells sorted from blood. The subset denotes: CD45RA-negative fraction. These receptors were collected from a woman in her twenties or thirties in good health.

The table lists this clone with a count of one. V gene TRBV19 combines with J gene TRBJ1-1; the D gene is possibly TRBD1 (5 bases). CDR1 LNHDA and CDR2 SQIVND come from the germline V gene (reference sequence). V lost 7 bases and J 0 bases, leaving 9 bases between the germline ends. This CDR3 is 13 amino acids long. CDR3: CASTQTVNTEAFF. The CDR3 nucleotides are TGTGCCAGTACCCAGACAGTGAACACTGAAGCTTTCTTT.

V usage is TRBV5-1 and J usage is TRBJ1-1, with 7 bases aligning to TRBD1. The CDR3 is made up of 14 amino acids. Germline V gene data show CDR1 as SGHRS and CDR2 as YFSETQ. V dropped 4 bases and J dropped 10; count of bases not matched to a gene: 13. This CDR3 reads CASSPGQQRERAFF. The DNA of the CDR3 is TGCGCCAGCAGCCCGGGACAGCAAAGAGAAAGAGCTTTCTTT. Together with reference TRBV5-1 and TRBJ1-1, the CDR3 gives the full variable domain: KAGVTQTPRYLIKTRGQQVTLSCSPISGHRSVSWYQQTPGQGLQFLFEYFSETQRNKGNFPGRFSGRQFSNSRSEMNVSTLELGDSALYLCASSPGQQRERAFFGQGTRLTVV.

CDR3 residues: CASRLGLATTYEQYF. For the CDR3, the DNA is TGTGCCAGCAGGCTTGGACTAGCGACAACCTACGAGCAGTACTTC. The chain employs TRBV4-2 and TRBJ2-7, with TRBD2 matching over 9 bases. This CDR3 is 15 amino acids long. Germline values: CDR1 LGHNA, CDR2 YNFKEQ. The ends lost 6 bases at V and 2 bases at J; junction bases unmatched: 8.

This chain connects TRBV29-1 to TRBJ2-2; possibly TRBD2 for D (5 bases). The CDR3 consists of 14 residues. Trimming stripped 6 bases from V and 0 bases from J, with 11 bases between. Germline values: CDR1 SQVTM, CDR2 ANQGSEA. The CDR3 here is CSVGISTNTGELFF. CDR3 nucleotides: TGCAGCGTCGGGATTTCTACGAACACCGGGGAGCTGTTTTTT.

This clone was picked up a small number of times. The chain has TRBV11-2 and TRBJ2-1; tentatively, D is TRBD1 (6 bases). Germline V gene data show CDR1 as SGHAT and CDR2 as FQNNGV. The V and J ends lost 5 bases and 6 bases respectively, with 17 bases between them. The CDR3 spans 15 residues. CDR3 residues: CASSRRDQGGNEQFF. The CDR3 DNA is TGTGCCAGCAGCCGCCGGGACCAAGGGGGCAATGAGCAGTTCTTC.

This clone was recorded a few times. The chain combines TRBV11-2 with TRBJ2-3; D not certain. CDR1 is SGHAT, CDR2 FQNNGV, per germline. CDR3 size: 12 residues. V lost 4 bases, J lost 3 bases, and 5 bases lay in between. The CDR3 coding sequence is TGTGCCAGCAGCTCTTATACAGATACGCAGTATTTT. Translation gives CASSSYTDTQYF.

This chain joins TRBV28 and TRBJ1-2, with D unresolved. The length of the CDR3 is 13 residues. Germline CDR1 reads MDHEN; CDR2 reads SYDVKM. V was cut by 6 bases and J by 2 bases, with 10 bases left in between. As DNA, the CDR3 is TGTGCCAGCAGGGCCCAGGAGAACTATGGCTACACCTTC. Amino acids: CASRAQENYGYTF.

The V call is TRBV18, the J call TRBJ2-7; 9 bases map to TRBD2. The trim removed 1 base at V and 6 bases at J, leaving 4 bases unmatched. Germline assignment: CDR1 KGHSH and CDR2 LQKENI. This CDR3 is built from 14 residues. CDR3 region: CASSPRREGIEQYF. CDR3 nucleotides: TGTGCCAGCTCACCACGGCGGGAGGGCATCGAGCAGTACTTC.

The V gene is TRBV5-8, the J gene TRBJ2-5, with 7 positions matching TRBD1. Germline CDR1 SGHTS, CDR2 YDEGEE. The CDR3 spans 13 residues. Trimming removed 1 base from V and 7 bases from J; junction bases left unmatched: 4. The CDR3 region has the DNA TGTGCCAGCAGCTTGCTACCAGGGGGGACCCAGTACTTC. This sequence encodes CASSLLPGGTQYF.

The genes are TRBV5-1 and TRBJ1-2, with 7 bases identical to TRBD1. Trimming at V came to 1 base and at J to 11 bases, leaving 8 bases not matched to a gene. This CDR3 spans 13 amino acids. CDR1 and CDR2 from the germline V gene are SGHRS and YFSETQ. The CDR3 coding sequence is TGCGCCAGCAGCTTGCACCAGGGGGAAAGATACACCTTC. It encodes CASSLHQGERYTF.

The rearrangement links TRBV29-1 to TRBJ2-7; D is undetermined. V lost 5 bases and J 1 base, leaving 9 bases between the germline ends. Germline V CDR1 and CDR2: SQVTM, ANQGSEA. The CDR3 is 12 amino acids. The CDR3: CSVLVESYEQYF. The CDR3 bases are TGCAGCGTTCTTGTTGAATCCTACGAGCAGTACTTC.

Note on this clone: Germline and junction disagree at one end, which may indicate a read error. V and J are TRBV7-9 and TRBJ2-2; D unresolved. The CDR3 is 15 amino acids. Germline V lookup: CDR1 SEHNR, CDR2 FQNEAQ (reference sequence). The CDR3 here is CASTLRLPYTGELFF. The CDR3, as DNA: TGTGCCAGCACCTTAAGGCTGCCATACACCGGGGAGCTGTTTTTT.

The chain carries TRBV10-1 and TRBJ2-2; D gene uncertain. Germline V lookup: CDR1 WNHNN, CDR2 SYGVQD (reference sequence). V was cut by 6 bases and J by 4 bases, with 12 bases left in between. The CDR3 totals 14 residues. This CDR3 is CASRGRGSTGELFF. The CDR3 DNA is TGCGCCAGCAGGGGAAGAGGAAGCACCGGGGAGCTGTTTTTT.

This chain links TRBV2 with TRBJ2-7; 7 bases agree with TRBD2. This CDR3 comprises 15 residues. CDR1 SNHLY and CDR2 FYNNEI come from the germline V gene. V dropped 6 bases and J dropped 0; count of bases not matched to a gene: 8. CDR3: CASSENGGSSYEQYF. DNA of the CDR3: TGTGCCAGCAGCGAAAATGGCGGGAGCTCCTACGAGCAGTACTTC.

Concerning this clone: This same CDR3 is encoded by further DNA sequences in the sample. This sequence joins TRBV28 and TRBJ1-2; TRBD1 agrees at 8 bases. The CDR3 covers 14 residues. The germline CDR1 and CDR2 sequences are MDHEN and SYDVKM. With 3 bases clipped from V and 4 bases from J, the junction kept 4 bases outside the gene matches. CDR3 sequence reads: CASSFGQGVYGYTF. CDR3 nucleotide sequence: TGTGCCAGCAGTTTTGGACAGGGAGTCTATGGCTACACCTTC.